This T cell receptor (beta chain) was found in a study of early T cells in non-severe SARS-CoV-2 infection. In its sample, this clonotype was seen many times. Each CDR3 protein gets one entry after TCRdb re-called the 5' RACE reads with MiXCR. The sample shows about 56,000 distinct CDR3 sequences, less than 15% of them seen only once. The specimen was whole blood, collected at baseline. This TCR came from an adult who was a healthcare worker with PCR-confirmed SARS-CoV-2 infection or an uninfected control (not recorded which).

The DNA for the CDR3 is TGCAGTGCGAGTAGCGGGAGGGGAGCTCACTACAATGAGCAGTTCTTC. Translation: CSASSGRGAHYNEQFF. The gene calls are TRBV20-1 and TRBJ2-1, with 11 positions matching TRBD2. V was clipped by 6 bases and J by 3 bases; unmatched bases: 10. This CDR3 comprises 16 residues. The V gene's germline CDR1 is DFQATT and CDR2 SNEGSKA (reference sequence).